This is a list of T cell receptor beta chains from one sample in a study of blood T cell repertoires in COVID-19. Assay used: immunoSEQ multiplex PCR; TCRdb lists only in-frame clones, some missing. The table shows roughly 190,000 clones, with 70% to 80% occurring only once. The sequenced sample consisted of peripheral blood. All receptors derive from a woman aged 45-60 years with active or convalescent COVID-19. Each CDR3 is given with its conserved first and last residue. The D gene is left open where the match is weak. Rows give clone size only sometimes, using once, few, many, or a class for an expanded clone.

>TRBV9|NA|NA|TRBJ1-2
TGTGCCAGCAGCGCCCTGGAGGGTGGCTACACCTTC
CASSALEGGYTF
>TRBV27|NA|NA|TRBJ1-4
TGTGCCAGCAGTCCTTCACAGGGTTGGGCAGAAAAACTGTTTTTT
CASSPSQGWAEKLFF
>TRBV11-2|NA|NA|TRBJ2-3
TGTGCCAGCAGCCAGGTGGGACTCTACACAGATACGCAGTATTTT
CASSQVGLYTDTQYF
>TRBV9|NA|NA|TRBJ1-2
TGTGCCAGCAGCCGGGAGGGTTTTAGTGGCTACACCTTC
CASSREGFSGYTF
>TRBV6-2/TRBV6-3|NA|TRBD1|TRBJ1-1
TGTGCCAGCAGTTACACCGGGACAGGCGTTGAAGCTTTCTTT
CASSYTGTGVEAFF
>TRBV5-4|NA|TRBD2|TRBJ2-3
TGTGCCAGCAGCTTAAGGACTAGCGGGGGGACAGATACGCAGTATTTT
CASSLRTSGGTDTQYF
>TRBV4-3|NA|NA|TRBJ1-1
TGCGCCAGCAGCCAGAGCCAGGGCCACACTGAAGCTTTCTTT
CASSQSQGHTEAFF
>TRBV3-1/TRBV3-2|NA|TRBD1|TRBJ2-1
TGTGCCAGCAGCCAAGGGGACAGGTCCTACAATGAGCAGTTCTTC
CASSQGDRSYNEQFF
>TRBV10-3|NA|TRBD2|TRBJ2-1
TGTGCCATCAACGGGGCGGGGACTAGTGTCGGACATGAGCAGTTCTTC
CAINGAGTSVGHEQFF
>TRBV10-2|few|TRBD1|TRBJ2-5
TGCGCCAGCAGTTCCCGGGACAGCAATTCCCAAGAGACCCAGTACTTC
CASSSRDSNSQETQYF
>TRBV11-2|NA|NA|TRBJ2-7
TGTGCCAGCAGCTTAGGACAGACCGCCTACGAGCAGTACTTC
CASSLGQTAYEQYF
>TRBV2|once|TRBD2|TRBJ2-1
TGTGCCAGCAGTGAAGGACTAGCGACGTCCGGTGAGCAGTTCTTC
CASSEGLATSGEQFF
>TRBV2|few|NA|TRBJ2-2
TGTGCCAGCAGTGATCCCCGGGGAAGGAACACCGGGGAGCTGTTTTTT
CASSDPRGRNTGELFF
>TRBV27|NA|NA|TRBJ1-3
TGTGCCAGCAGGGGGGGCACAGGCGGGAGCTCTGGAAACACCATATATTTT
CASRGGTGGSSGNTIYF
>TRBV19|NA|NA|TRBJ2-2
TGTGCCACTACCCCGAGGGCGTCGAACACCGGGGAGCTGTTTTTT
CATTPRASNTGELFF
>TRBV28|NA|TRBD2|TRBJ2-5
TGTGCCAGCAGTCCCCATGGACTAGCGGGAGGAGGAGAGACCCAGTACTTC
CASSPHGLAGGGETQYF
>TRBV6-2/TRBV6-3|few|NA|TRBJ1-4
TGTGCCAGCAGTCTCGTAAGGACAGCCAATGAAAAACTGTTTTTT
CASSLVRTANEKLFF
>TRBV7-8|NA|TRBD1|TRBJ1-2
TGTGCCAGCAGCACCGCCGGGACAGGGGACTATGGCTACACCTTC
CASSTAGTGDYGYTF
>TRBV30|NA|TRBD1|TRBJ2-7
TGTGCCTGGGGACAGGGGCTCTACGAGCAGTACTTC
CAWGQGLYEQYF
>TRBV30|NA|NA|TRBJ1-4
TGTGCCTGGGGAACAGGATCTGCAACTAATGAAAAACTGTTTTTT
CAWGTGSATNEKLFF
>TRBV9|NA|TRBD1|TRBJ1-6
TGTGCCAGCAGCGTACAGGGGGTGGATTCACCCCTCCACTTT
CASSVQGVDSPLHF
>TRBV27|NA|NA|TRBJ2-7
TGTGCCAGCAGTTCTTTCTACGAGCAGTACTTC
CASSSFYEQYF
>TRBV6-5|few|NA|TRBJ1-2
TGTGCCAGCCACGATCGGGGCTACACCTTC
CASHDRGYTF
>TRBV7-8|NA|NA|TRBJ2-7
TGTGCCAGCAGCCTCCCCTCCGGGACACATGAGCAGTACTTC
CASSLPSGTHEQYF
>TRBV30|NA|NA|TRBJ1-2
TGTGCCTGGACCCTGGGGAGGTCTGGCTACACCTTC
CAWTLGRSGYTF
>TRBV25-1|few|NA|TRBJ2-2
TGTGCCAGCAGTCCCAGATACGCGAACACCGGGGAGCTGTTTTTT
CASSPRYANTGELFF
>TRBV7-9|NA|TRBD1|TRBJ2-2
TGTGCCAGCAGCCCACGCAATTCCGGGACAGGGGTTACCGGGGAGCTGTTTTTT
CASSPRNSGTGVTGELFF
>TRBV19|NA|NA|TRBJ2-7
TGTGCCAGTAGTATTGGGCAGGCCTACGAGCAGTACTTC
CASSIGQAYEQYF
>TRBV7-8|NA|NA|TRBJ1-1
TGTGCCAGCAGCTTAAAGGACATGAACACTGAAGCTTTCTTT
CASSLKDMNTEAFF
>TRBV24-1|NA|NA|TRBJ2-7
TGTGCCACCAGTGATCCAAGGACTAAAACCTACGAGCAGTACTTC
CATSDPRTKTYEQYF
>TRBV6-1|once|TRBD2|TRBJ2-2
TGTGCCAGCAGTGACCTGAAGCGGGGGGGCCCAACCGGGGAGCTGTTTTTT
CASSDLKRGGPTGELFF
>TRBV11-2|NA|TRBD2|TRBJ2-5
TGTGCCAGCAGCTTAGTCGGAGCGGGAGGGGTTGAGACCCAGTACTTC
CASSLVGAGGVETQYF
>TRBV6-2/TRBV6-3|NA|NA|TRBJ2-5
TGTGCCAGCAGCCCCGACTTGGGAGGAGAGACCCAGTACTTC
CASSPDLGGETQYF
>TRBV7-9|NA|TRBD1|TRBJ2-1
TGTGCCAGCAGCCCGCCAGGGACAGGGTATCATGAGCAGTTCTTC
CASSPPGTGYHEQFF
>TRBV19|many|NA|TRBJ1-5
TGTGCCAGTAGCGCCCCCGGAGGCAATCAGCCCCAGCATTTT
CASSAPGGNQPQHF
>TRBV14|NA|NA|TRBJ2-3
TGTGCCAGCAGCCAAGGGGCCGGGAGAGGTCCCACAGATACGCAGTATTTT
CASSQGAGRGPTDTQYF